This T cell receptor (beta chain) was recorded in a study of T-cell reconstitution after alpha-beta-depleted transplantation in children. General observations from the study: Expanded clones from the graft, numbering several hundred, reportedly supplied alpha-beta T cells about two months after transplant.

Germline trimming cut 1 base from V and 2 bases from J; bases unmatched to any gene: 7. CDR3 length: 16 residues. The germline gives CDR1 SGHTA, CDR2 FQGNSA. Preparation of the TCRbeta library was carried out with unique molecular identifiers. Each CDR3 protein gets one entry after TCRdb re-called the PCR reads with MiXCR. The sample includes 330,000 or so distinct CDR3 sequences, over 9.5% of them seen just once. Points on this clonotype: Antigen: not known.

V gene TRBV7-2 combines with J gene TRBJ2-7, with 8 bases aligning to TRBD2. The specimen was PBMCs, collected before TCRalphabeta/CD19-depleted stem cell transplant. The TCR originated in a boy under two years old with acute myeloid leukemia, due to receive a stem cell transplant. CDR3 coding DNA: TGTGCCAGCAGCTTAGTACACACTAGCGGAGCCTACGAGCAGTACTTC. Translation: CASSLVHTSGAYEQYF.